This entry features one TCR beta chain sequence. What it binds is unknown. TCRdb keeps only in-frame clones here, not all; method: immunoSEQ multiplex PCR. The sample includes 9,000 to 15,000 clones, over 75% of them seen just once. The CDR3 has 15 residues. Trimming shortened V by 4 bases and J by 4 bases, and 17 bases separated the two germline ends. Germline-derived CDR1 and CDR2 are SGHDT and YYEEEE. The sample comes from a study of chemoradiotherapy in HPV16-positive cancers. On the study more broadly: Two HPV16-positive patients' cells yielded candidate HPV-specific clones and common motifs. Study conclusions and caveats: HPV-responsive T-cell expansion during chemoradiotherapy was linked to improved recurrence-free survival in HPV16-positive patients. During treatment, candidate HPV-specific clones and E7-related motifs expanded in tumor.

The receptor was derived from a human donor with HPV-associated anogenital cancer. The rearrangement joins TRBV5-6 to TRBJ1-1; D unresolved. This material was obtained from a patient who underwent chemoradiotherapy. The CDR3 region has the DNA TGTGCCAGCAGCGTGGCCCGTGGGAGGACCACTGAAGCTTTCTTT. It translates to CASSVARGRTTEAFF.